Below are 5 T cell receptor beta chains sequenced from a single sample in a study of cytomegalovirus exposure and HLA in healthy donors. Some clones are missing from TCRdb's copy, which holds only in-frame ones; the method was immunoSEQ multiplex PCR. The data show approximately 230,000 clones, with over 75% seen just once and approximately 12% held by the top ten. Sequencing was done on a sample of PBMCs. These receptors all come from a man aged 18 to 29 in good health and CMV-seropositive.

The chain has TRBV6-6 and TRBJ1-2; TRBD1 agrees at 12 bases. Unmatched junction bases numbered 7, after V lost 5 bases and J lost 6 bases. Germline CDR1 MNHNY, CDR2 SVGAGI (reference sequence). The CDR3 has 15 amino acids. The CDR3 DNA sequence: TGTGCCAGCAGTGCCCGGGACAGGGGGCTCGATGGCTACACCTTC. This sequence encodes CASSARDRGLDGYTF.

The CDR3 DNA follows: TGTGCCAGCAGCTTAGTAGAGAGCACAGGGGCCGGCACCTTC. Translation gives CASSLVESTGAGTF. The chain couples TRBV7-2 to TRBJ1-2; 7 bases map to TRBD1. V lost 1 base and J lost 13; bases outside the gene matches: 12. CDR1 is SGHTA and CDR2 is FQGNSA in the germline V gene. The CDR3 is made up of 14 amino acids.

This chain joins TRBV4-3 and TRBJ2-7; 11 bases line up with TRBD1. The junction had 5 bases not matched to a gene; V was cut back by 4 bases and J by 6 bases. Germline values: CDR1 LGHNA, CDR2 YSLEER. CDR3 length: 14 residues. The chain's CDR3 is CASSRGQGGSEQYF. CDR3 in DNA: TGCGCCAGCAGCCGGGGACAGGGGGGGAGCGAGCAGTACTTC.

The CDR3 bases are TGTGCCAGCAGTTCGGACCCTGGGGAAGCTTTCTTT. Protein sequence: CASSSDPGEAFF. The genes are TRBV27 and TRBJ1-1; D call uncertain. Trimming took off 4 bases at V and 8 bases at J, with 11 bases between the two ends. Looked up from germline, CDR1 is MNHEY and CDR2 is SMNVEV (reference sequence). The CDR3 sequence is 12 residues long.

The chain combines TRBV9 with TRBJ2-1; possibly TRBD1 for D (6 bases). The CDR3 runs to 14 residues. V lost 4 bases and J lost 8, with 16 bases in between. Looked up from germline, CDR1 is SGDLS and CDR2 is YYNGEE. CDR3 in amino acids: CASSPGVRVDEQFF. The CDR3 DNA follows: TGTGCCAGCAGCCCAGGGGTCCGGGTAGATGAGCAGTTCTTC.